The text below deals with one T cell receptor (beta chain). Its antigen is not identified. The data are from a study of T cells after yellow fever vaccination. TCRdb itself ran the 5' RACE reads through MiXCR, one entry per CDR3 protein. This sample has 500,000 to 650,000 distinct CDR3 sequences, with 9% to 15% found just once. General study points: Contamination by abundant bulk-population clonotypes could be present in FACS-sorted repertoires.

The clonotype comes from a young man who received the YFV17D yellow fever vaccine. The sample here was PBMCs, taken on the day of the yellow fever booster vaccination.

The chain's CDR3 is CASSGSTGGELFF. CDR3 DNA sequence: TGTGCCAGCAGCGGCTCGACAGGCGGGGAGCTGTTTTTT. The chain employs TRBV9 and TRBJ2-2, with TRBD1 as a possible D gene (6 bases). The CDR3 sequence is 13 residues long. Germline values: CDR1 SGDLS, CDR2 YYNGEE. The ends were cut back, 3 bases at V and 7 bases at J, with 10 bases in the middle.